This TCR beta chain was retrieved from a study of monozygotic twins with inflammatory bowel disease. Study conclusions and caveats: No distinction between different T cell subtypes was possible. Inverse Simpson values showed less TCRbeta diversity in IBD patients than in their healthy co-twins.

From whole blood, total RNA was isolated without any sorting of T cells. Added by template switching were UMIs that each held a 6-nucleotide sample barcode. TCRdb re-called the 5' RACE reads; every CDR3 protein appears as one record, without DNA. This sample's table reports under 200,000 distinct CDR3 sequences. On this clonotype itself: Antigen: not known.

Sequencing used blood. This TCR was recovered from a human donor with ulcerative colitis or Crohn's disease, or a healthy co-twin of an affected twin (not recorded which).

The CDR3 loop is CASSSQTGPFNQPQHF. The V gene is TRBV7-2, the J gene TRBJ1-5; lacking DNA, the TRBD1 call made by TCRdb goes unchecked. In germline, CDR1 is SGHTA, CDR2 FQGNSA. The CDR3 covers 16 residues.